The rows below give T cell receptor beta chains drawn from one sample of a study of CD8 T cells in Susac syndrome. TCRdb re-called the immunoSEQ multiplex PCR reads through MiXCR, storing one row per CDR3 protein. The profile shows a few hundred thousand distinct CDR3 sequences, around 96% of them singletons. The material sequenced was CD4+ T cells from PBMCs. The receptors were gathered from a human donor with multiple sclerosis. Each CDR3 is given with its conserved first and last residue. D genes are given only for firm matches. Not all rows give a size; the values are once, few, many and, for expanded clones, a class.

D: TRBD1
J: TRBJ1-5
size: NA
V: TRBV6-5
CDR3: CASSSPGTAGNNQPQHF
DNA: TGTGCCAGCAGTTCCCCCGGGACAGCCGGAAACAATCAGCCCCAGCATTTT

D: TRBD2
J: TRBJ2-3
size: NA
V: TRBV6-1
CDR3: CASSETSGRGADTQYF
DNA: TGTGCCAGCAGTGAAACTAGCGGGAGGGGAGCAGATACGCAGTATTTT

D: NA
J: TRBJ2-3
size: NA
V: TRBV7-9
CDR3: CASLTMGTDTQYF
DNA: TGTGCCAGCCTCACAATGGGGACAGATACGCAGTATTTT

D: NA
J: TRBJ2-7
size: once
V: TRBV2
CDR3: CASAEVYEQYF
DNA: TGTGCCAGCGCCGAAGTTTACGAGCAGTACTTC

D: NA
J: TRBJ2-7
size: once
V: TRBV5-1
CDR3: CASSFSTGPTYEQYF
DNA: TGCGCCAGCAGCTTTTCGACGGGGCCGACCTACGAGCAGTACTTC

D: NA
J: TRBJ2-3
size: NA
V: TRBV2
CDR3: CASSEASNTDTQYF
DNA: TGTGCCAGCAGTGAAGCCTCGAACACAGATACGCAGTATTTT

D: TRBD1
J: TRBJ2-5
size: NA
V: TRBV13
CDR3: CASSPAGTGSFETQYF
DNA: TGTGCCAGCAGCCCAGCGGGGACAGGGAGTTTCGAGACCCAGTACTTC

D: NA
J: TRBJ2-5
size: NA
V: TRBV4-2
CDR3: CASSLGGAQEETQYF
DNA: TGTGCCAGCAGCCTCGGTGGAGCGCAAGAAGAGACCCAGTACTTC

D: NA
J: TRBJ2-3
size: NA
V: TRBV2
CDR3: CASERGRRSTDTQYF
DNA: TGTGCCAGCGAGCGTGGCCGACGCAGCACAGATACGCAGTATTTT

D: NA
J: TRBJ2-5
size: NA
V: TRBV20-1
CDR3: CSARPQAVETQYF
DNA: TGCAGTGCTAGACCCCAGGCTGTGGAGACCCAGTACTTC

D: TRBD2
J: TRBJ2-1
size: NA
V: TRBV7-2
CDR3: CASSSGLAPYNEQFF
DNA: TGTGCCAGCAGCTCTGGACTAGCCCCATACAATGAGCAGTTCTTC

D: NA
J: TRBJ2-1
size: once
V: TRBV5-1
CDR3: CASALDSFYNEQFF
DNA: TGCGCCAGCGCGCTGGACTCATTCTACAATGAGCAGTTCTTC

D: NA
J: TRBJ1-4
size: once
V: TRBV29-1
CDR3: CSVEEDNEKLFF
DNA: TGCAGCGTTGAAGAGGACAATGAAAAACTGTTTTTT

D: TRBD2
J: TRBJ2-1
size: NA
V: TRBV30
CDR3: CAWSQTSGRVDEQFF
DNA: TGTGCCTGGAGCCAGACTAGCGGGAGGGTCGATGAGCAGTTCTTC

D: TRBD1
J: TRBJ1-2
size: NA
V: TRBV19
CDR3: CASSTTGTATGYGYTF
DNA: TGTGCCAGTAGTACTACCGGGACAGCTACTGGCTATGGCTACACCTTC

D: TRBD1
J: TRBJ2-6
size: NA
V: TRBV25-1
CDR3: CASSDSRRGRANVLTF
DNA: TGTGCCAGCAGTGACTCGAGAAGGGGGCGGGCCAACGTCCTGACTTTC

D: TRBD1
J: TRBJ1-5
size: once
V: TRBV6-5
CDR3: CASRRQGWENQPQHF
DNA: TGTGCCAGCAGAAGACAGGGGTGGGAAAACCAGCCCCAGCATTTT

D: TRBD1
J: TRBJ1-1
size: NA
V: TRBV19
CDR3: CASSGPGTARTEAFF
DNA: TGTGCCAGTAGTGGCCCCGGGACAGCGCGAACTGAAGCTTTCTTT

D: NA
J: TRBJ2-1
size: NA
V: TRBV12-3/TRBV12-4
CDR3: CASSLRSREQFF
DNA: TGTGCCAGCAGTTTAAGGTCAAGGGAGCAGTTCTTC

D: TRBD1
J: TRBJ1-2
size: NA
V: TRBV2
CDR3: CASTGQGGGYGYTF
DNA: TGTGCCAGCACCGGACAGGGAGGAGGATATGGCTACACCTTC

D: NA
J: TRBJ1-1
size: NA
V: TRBV12-3/TRBV12-4
CDR3: CASSLTDTEAFF
DNA: TGTGCCAGCAGTTTGACGGACACTGAAGCTTTCTTT

D: NA
J: TRBJ2-5
size: NA
V: TRBV7-9
CDR3: CASSRGTPQETQYF
DNA: TGTGCCAGCAGCCGGGGGACCCCACAAGAGACCCAGTACTTC

D: NA
J: TRBJ2-5
size: few
V: TRBV7-9
CDR3: CASSLRGTQETQYF
DNA: TGTGCCAGCAGCTTAAGGGGGACCCAAGAGACCCAGTACTTC

D: NA
J: TRBJ2-6
size: NA
V: TRBV2
CDR3: CASRAGANVLTF
DNA: TGTGCCAGCAGGGCTGGGGCCAACGTCCTGACTTTC

D: TRBD2
J: TRBJ2-7
size: NA
V: TRBV27
CDR3: CASSVGGKGVASGNWYEQYF
DNA: TGTGCCAGCAGTGTAGGGGGGAAAGGAGTCGCTAGCGGGAATTGGTACGAGCAGTACTTC

D: NA
J: TRBJ2-7
size: NA
V: TRBV27
CDR3: CASSPRPGQPYEQYF
DNA: TGTGCCAGCAGTCCCCGACCGGGACAACCCTACGAGCAGTACTTC

D: TRBD1
J: TRBJ1-1
size: NA
V: TRBV7-9
CDR3: CASSFGTGGRSNTEAFF
DNA: TGTGCCAGCAGCTTTGGGACAGGGGGCCGTAGTAACACTGAAGCTTTCTTT

D: NA
J: TRBJ2-3
size: NA
V: TRBV20-1
CDR3: CSASRLDRESDTQYF
DNA: TGCAGTGCCTCGCGACTAGACCGAGAAAGCGATACGCAGTATTTT

D: NA
J: TRBJ2-7
size: NA
V: TRBV20-1
CDR3: CSARIVYEQYF
DNA: TGCAGTGCTAGAATAGTCTACGAGCAGTACTTC

D: TRBD1
J: TRBJ2-7
size: NA
V: TRBV5-1
CDR3: CASSPARTGGYEQYF
DNA: TGCGCCAGCAGCCCGGCCAGGACAGGGGGCTACGAGCAGTACTTC

D: NA
J: TRBJ1-1
size: NA
V: TRBV30
CDR3: CAWRGYTEAFF
DNA: TGTGCCTGGAGAGGGTACACTGAAGCTTTCTTT

D: TRBD2
J: TRBJ2-7
size: NA
V: TRBV29-1
CDR3: CSVEPGLAGPYEQYF
DNA: TGCAGCGTTGAACCCGGACTAGCGGGACCCTACGAGCAGTACTTC

D: TRBD1
J: TRBJ2-5
size: NA
V: TRBV3-1
CDR3: CASSLKGQAKGETQYF
DNA: TGTGCCAGCAGCCTCAAAGGACAGGCCAAGGGAGAGACCCAGTACTTC

D: NA
J: TRBJ1-1
size: NA
V: TRBV7-9
CDR3: CASSSDQPHQAFF
DNA: TGTGCCAGCAGCTCAGACCAGCCACATCAAGCTTTCTTT

D: NA
J: TRBJ2-5
size: NA
V: TRBV5-1
CDR3: CASSFPRPNQETQYF
DNA: TGCGCCAGCAGCTTCCCCCGGCCGAACCAAGAGACCCAGTACTTC

D: NA
J: TRBJ2-7
size: NA
V: TRBV20-1
CDR3: CSAPWGLGDYEQYF
DNA: TGCAGTGCCCCCTGGGGCCTGGGGGACTACGAGCAGTACTTC

D: NA
J: TRBJ2-2
size: NA
V: TRBV6-1
CDR3: CASRKSRRTNTGELFF
DNA: TGTGCCAGCAGAAAGTCCAGACGCACTAACACCGGGGAGCTGTTTTTT

D: TRBD2
J: TRBJ2-5
size: NA
V: TRBV20-1
CDR3: CSALPREEGPQYF
DNA: TGCAGTGCCCTACCGCGGGAGGAGGGTCCCCAGTACTTC

D: NA
J: TRBJ1-1
size: NA
V: TRBV14
CDR3: CASSQVSRNTEAFF
DNA: TGTGCCAGCAGCCAAGTCAGCAGGAACACTGAAGCTTTCTTT

D: NA
J: TRBJ2-1
size: NA
V: TRBV9
CDR3: CASSAEHGLRPYNEQFF
DNA: TGTGCCAGCAGCGCCGAACATGGACTTCGGCCCTACAATGAGCAGTTCTTC